This TCR beta chain emerged from a study of T-cell memory formation after mild COVID-19. The V gene end was trimmed by 4 bases and the J gene end by 7 bases; junction bases not matched to a gene: 8. Germline values: CDR1 PRHDT, CDR2 FYEKMQ (reference sequence). The CDR3 is made up of 14 amino acids. TCRdb passed the 5' RACE reads through MiXCR, listing each CDR3 protein once. Of over 450,000 distinct CDR3 sequences in the sample, about a fifth are singletons; the top ten hold around 13%. General study results and limits: Contracting CD4+ clones lay largely in CM and EM, with CD8+ ones residing in EMRA. Pre-infection memory showed some responding clones, and this suggested that cross-reactive memory joined.

With respect to this clonotype: Its antigen is as yet unknown.

This receptor was obtained from an adult woman who had mild COVID-19 (a few samples of this study predate the infection). Cell type and time point are not known. The sequenced material came from PBMCs or a T cell subset sorted from them (not recorded which). The chain joins TRBV13 to TRBJ2-7, with TRBD1 identical over 9 bases. This chain's CDR3 is CASSSLQGAEEQYF. The CDR3 nucleotides read TGTGCCAGCAGCTCCCTACAGGGGGCTGAAGAGCAGTACTTC.